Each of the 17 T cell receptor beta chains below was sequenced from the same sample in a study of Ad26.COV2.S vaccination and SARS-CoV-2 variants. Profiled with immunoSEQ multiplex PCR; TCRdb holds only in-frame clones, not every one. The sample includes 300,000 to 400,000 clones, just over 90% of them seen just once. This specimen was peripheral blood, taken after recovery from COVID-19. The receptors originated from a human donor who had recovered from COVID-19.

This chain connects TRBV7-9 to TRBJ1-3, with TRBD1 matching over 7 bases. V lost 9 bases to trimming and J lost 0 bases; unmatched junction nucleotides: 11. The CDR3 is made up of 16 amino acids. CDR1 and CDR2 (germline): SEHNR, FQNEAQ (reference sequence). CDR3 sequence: CASPPGGGDSGNTIYF. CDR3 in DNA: TGTGCCAGTCCTCCAGGGGGGGGAGACTCTGGAAACACCATATATTTT.

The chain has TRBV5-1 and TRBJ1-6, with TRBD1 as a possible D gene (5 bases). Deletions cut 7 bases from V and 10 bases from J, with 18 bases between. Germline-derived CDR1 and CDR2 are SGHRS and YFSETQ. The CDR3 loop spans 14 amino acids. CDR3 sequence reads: CASSSSGGESPLHF. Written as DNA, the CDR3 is TGCGCCAGCTCCTCCTCCGGGGGGGAATCACCCCTCCACTTT.

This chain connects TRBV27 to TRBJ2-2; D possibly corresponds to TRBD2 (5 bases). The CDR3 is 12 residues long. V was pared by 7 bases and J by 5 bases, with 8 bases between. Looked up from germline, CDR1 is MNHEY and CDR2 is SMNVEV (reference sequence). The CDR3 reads CASKLGTGELFF. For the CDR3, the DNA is TGTGCCAGCAAACTAGGGACCGGGGAGCTGTTTTTT.

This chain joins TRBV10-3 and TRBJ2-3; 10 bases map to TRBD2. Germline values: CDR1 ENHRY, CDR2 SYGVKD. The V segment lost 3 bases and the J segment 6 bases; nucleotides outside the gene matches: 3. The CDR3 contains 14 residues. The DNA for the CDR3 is TGTGCCATCAGTGATCTAGCGGGGGAGGATACGCAGTATTTT. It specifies CAISDLAGEDTQYF.

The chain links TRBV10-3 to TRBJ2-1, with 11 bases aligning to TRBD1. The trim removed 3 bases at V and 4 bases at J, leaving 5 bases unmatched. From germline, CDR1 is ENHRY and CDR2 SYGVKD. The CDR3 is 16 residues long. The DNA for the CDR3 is TGTGCCATCAGTGATAAAGGACAGGGGGCTTACAATGAGCAGTTCTTC. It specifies CAISDKGQGAYNEQFF.

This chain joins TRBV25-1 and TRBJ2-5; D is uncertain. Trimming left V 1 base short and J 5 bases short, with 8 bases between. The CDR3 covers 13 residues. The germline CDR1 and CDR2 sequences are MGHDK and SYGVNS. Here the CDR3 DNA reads TGTGCCAGCAGTGAATTGTTTAGGGAGACCCAGTACTTC. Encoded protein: CASSELFRETQYF.

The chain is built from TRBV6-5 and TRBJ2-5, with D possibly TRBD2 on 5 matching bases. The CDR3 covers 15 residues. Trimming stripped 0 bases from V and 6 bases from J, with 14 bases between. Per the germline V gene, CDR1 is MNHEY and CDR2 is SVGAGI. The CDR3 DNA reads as TGTGCCAGCAGTTACTCAGGGAGTCTTAGGCAGACCCAGTACTTC. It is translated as CASSYSGSLRQTQYF.

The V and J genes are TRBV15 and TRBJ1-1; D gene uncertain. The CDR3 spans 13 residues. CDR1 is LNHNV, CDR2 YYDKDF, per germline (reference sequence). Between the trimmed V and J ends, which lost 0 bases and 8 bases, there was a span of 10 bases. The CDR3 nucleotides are TGTGCCACCAGCAGAGATCGGTCCGGAGAAGCTTTCTTT. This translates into CATSRDRSGEAFF.

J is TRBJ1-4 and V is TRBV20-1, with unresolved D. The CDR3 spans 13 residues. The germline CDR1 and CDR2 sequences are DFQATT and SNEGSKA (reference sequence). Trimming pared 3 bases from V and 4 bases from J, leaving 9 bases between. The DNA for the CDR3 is TGCAGTGCTAGTGGAGAGTTTAATGAAAAACTGTTTTTT. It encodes CSASGEFNEKLFF.

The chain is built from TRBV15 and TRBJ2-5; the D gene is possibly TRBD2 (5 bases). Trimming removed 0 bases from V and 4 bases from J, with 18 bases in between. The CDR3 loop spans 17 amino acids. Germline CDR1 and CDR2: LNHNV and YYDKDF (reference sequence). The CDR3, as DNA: TGTGCCACCAGCAGAGATGGAGGAGTAGGGTGGCGAGAGACCCAGTACTTC. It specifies CATSRDGGVGWRETQYF.

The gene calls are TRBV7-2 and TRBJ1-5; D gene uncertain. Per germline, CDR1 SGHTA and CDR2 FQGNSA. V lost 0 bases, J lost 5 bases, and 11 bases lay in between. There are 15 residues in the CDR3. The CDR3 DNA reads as TGTGCCAGCAGCTTAGCACCCCGCAGAGATCAGCCCCAGCATTTT. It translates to CASSLAPRRDQPQHF.

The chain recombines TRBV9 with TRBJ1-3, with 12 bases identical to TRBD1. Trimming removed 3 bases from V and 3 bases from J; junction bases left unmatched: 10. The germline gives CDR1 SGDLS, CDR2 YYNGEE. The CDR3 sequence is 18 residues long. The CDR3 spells CASSAYGTGGAGGNTIYF. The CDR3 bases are TGTGCCAGCAGCGCCTACGGGACAGGGGGCGCGGGTGGAAACACCATATATTTT.

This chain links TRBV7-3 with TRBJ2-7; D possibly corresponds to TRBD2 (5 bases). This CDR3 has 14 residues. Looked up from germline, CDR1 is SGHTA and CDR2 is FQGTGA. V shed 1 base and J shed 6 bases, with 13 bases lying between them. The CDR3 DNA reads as TGTGCCAGCAGCTTAATAGGAGGTTGGGGCGAGCAGTACTTC. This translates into CASSLIGGWGEQYF.

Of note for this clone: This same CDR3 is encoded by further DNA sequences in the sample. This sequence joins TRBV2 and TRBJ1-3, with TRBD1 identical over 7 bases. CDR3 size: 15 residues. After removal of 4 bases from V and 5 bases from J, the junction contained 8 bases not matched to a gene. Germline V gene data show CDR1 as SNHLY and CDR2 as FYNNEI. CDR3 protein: CASSVSRTGRNTIYF. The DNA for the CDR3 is TGTGCCAGCAGTGTCAGTCGGACAGGCAGAAACACCATATATTTT. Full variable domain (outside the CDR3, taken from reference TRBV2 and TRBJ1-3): EPEVTQTPSHQVTQMGQEVILRCVPISNHLYFYWYRQILGQKVEFLVSFYNNEISEKSEIFDDQFSVERPDGSNFTLKIRSTKLEDSAMYFCASSVSRTGRNTIYFGEGSWLTVV.

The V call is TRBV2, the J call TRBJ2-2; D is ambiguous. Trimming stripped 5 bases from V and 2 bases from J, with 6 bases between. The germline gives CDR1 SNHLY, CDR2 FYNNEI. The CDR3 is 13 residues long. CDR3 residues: CASSLSNTGELFF. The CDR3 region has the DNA TGTGCCAGCAGTCTAAGCAACACCGGGGAGCTGTTTTTT.

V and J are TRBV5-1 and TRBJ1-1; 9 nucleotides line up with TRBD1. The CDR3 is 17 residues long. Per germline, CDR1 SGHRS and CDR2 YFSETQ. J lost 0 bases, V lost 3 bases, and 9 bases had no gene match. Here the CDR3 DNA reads TGCGCCAGCAGCTGGGGACAGGGTGTTAGGATGAACACTGAAGCTTTCTTT. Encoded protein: CASSWGQGVRMNTEAFF. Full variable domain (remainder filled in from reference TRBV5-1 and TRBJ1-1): KAGVTQTPRYLIKTRGQQVTLSCSPISGHRSVSWYQQTPGQGLQFLFEYFSETQRNKGNFPGRFSGRQFSNSRSEMNVSTLELGDSALYLCASSWGQGVRMNTEAFFGQGTRLTVV.

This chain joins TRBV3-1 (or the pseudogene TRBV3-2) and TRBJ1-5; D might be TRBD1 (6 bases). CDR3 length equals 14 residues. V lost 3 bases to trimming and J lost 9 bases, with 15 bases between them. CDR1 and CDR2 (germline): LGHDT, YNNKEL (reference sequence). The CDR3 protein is CASSHRGRLGPQHF. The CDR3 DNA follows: TGTGCCAGCAGCCACAGGGGTCGCCTAGGGCCCCAGCATTTT.